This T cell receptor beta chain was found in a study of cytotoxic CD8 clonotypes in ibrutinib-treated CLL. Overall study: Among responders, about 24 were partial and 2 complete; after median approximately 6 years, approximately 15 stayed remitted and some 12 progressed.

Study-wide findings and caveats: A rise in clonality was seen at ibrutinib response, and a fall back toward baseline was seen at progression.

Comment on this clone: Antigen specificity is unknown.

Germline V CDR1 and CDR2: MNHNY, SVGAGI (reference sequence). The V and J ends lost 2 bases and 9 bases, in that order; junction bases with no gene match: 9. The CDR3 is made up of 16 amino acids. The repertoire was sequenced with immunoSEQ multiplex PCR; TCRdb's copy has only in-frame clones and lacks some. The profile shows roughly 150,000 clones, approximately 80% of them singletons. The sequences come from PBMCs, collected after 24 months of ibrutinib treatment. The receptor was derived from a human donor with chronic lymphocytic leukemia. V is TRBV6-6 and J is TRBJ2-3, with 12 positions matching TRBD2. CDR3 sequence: CASSYGSSGGGATQYF. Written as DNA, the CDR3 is TGTGCCAGCAGTTACGGCTCTAGCGGGGGGGGAGCGACGCAGTATTTT.